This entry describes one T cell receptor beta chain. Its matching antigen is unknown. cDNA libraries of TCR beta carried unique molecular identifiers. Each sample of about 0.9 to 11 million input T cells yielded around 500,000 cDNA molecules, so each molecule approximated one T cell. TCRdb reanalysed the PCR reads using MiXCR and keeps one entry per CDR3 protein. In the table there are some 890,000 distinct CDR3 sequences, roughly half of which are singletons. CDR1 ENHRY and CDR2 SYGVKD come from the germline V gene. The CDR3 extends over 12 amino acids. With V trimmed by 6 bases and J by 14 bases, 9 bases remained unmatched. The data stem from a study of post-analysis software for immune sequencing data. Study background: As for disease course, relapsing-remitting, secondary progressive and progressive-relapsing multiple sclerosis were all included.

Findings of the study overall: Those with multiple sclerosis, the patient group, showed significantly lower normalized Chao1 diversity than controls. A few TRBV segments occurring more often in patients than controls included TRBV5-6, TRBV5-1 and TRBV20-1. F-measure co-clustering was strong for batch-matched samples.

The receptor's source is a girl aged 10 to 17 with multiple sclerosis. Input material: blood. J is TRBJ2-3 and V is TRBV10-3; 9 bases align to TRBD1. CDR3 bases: TGTGCCATCAGAGAGACGGGACAGGGTCCGTATTTT. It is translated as CAIRETGQGPYF.